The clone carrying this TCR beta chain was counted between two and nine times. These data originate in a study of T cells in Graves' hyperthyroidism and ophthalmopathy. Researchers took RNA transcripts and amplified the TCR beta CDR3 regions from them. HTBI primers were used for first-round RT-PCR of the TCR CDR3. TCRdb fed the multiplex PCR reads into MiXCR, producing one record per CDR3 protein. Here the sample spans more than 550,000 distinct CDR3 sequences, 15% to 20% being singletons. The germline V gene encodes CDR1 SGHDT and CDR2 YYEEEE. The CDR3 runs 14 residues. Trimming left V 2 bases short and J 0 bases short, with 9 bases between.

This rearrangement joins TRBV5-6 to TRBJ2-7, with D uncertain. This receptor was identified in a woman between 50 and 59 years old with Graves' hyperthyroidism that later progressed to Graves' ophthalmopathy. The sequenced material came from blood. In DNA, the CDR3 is TGTGCCAGCAGCTTCGTAGGGAACTCCTACGAGCAGTACTTC. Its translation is CASSFVGNSYEQYF.